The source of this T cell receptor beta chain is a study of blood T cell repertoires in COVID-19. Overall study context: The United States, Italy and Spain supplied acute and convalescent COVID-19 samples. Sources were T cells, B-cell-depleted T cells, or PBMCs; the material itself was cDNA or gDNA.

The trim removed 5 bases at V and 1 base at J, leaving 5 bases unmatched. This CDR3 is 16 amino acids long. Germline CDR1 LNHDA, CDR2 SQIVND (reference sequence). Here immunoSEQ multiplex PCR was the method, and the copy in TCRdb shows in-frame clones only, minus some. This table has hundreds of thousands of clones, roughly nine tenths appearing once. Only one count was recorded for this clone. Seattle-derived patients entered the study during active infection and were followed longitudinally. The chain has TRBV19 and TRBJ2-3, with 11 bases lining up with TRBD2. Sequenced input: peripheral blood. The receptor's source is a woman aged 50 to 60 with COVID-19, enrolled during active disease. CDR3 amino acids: CASSVLAGDRTDTQYF. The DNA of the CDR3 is TGTGCCAGTAGTGTACTAGCGGGAGACCGCACAGATACGCAGTATTTT.